This T cell receptor beta chain stems from a study of blood T cell repertoires in COVID-19. About the research overall: Nucleic acid was either cDNA or gDNA, and it came from T cells, B-cell-depleted T cells, or PBMCs.

The CDR3 extends over 14 amino acids. V trimming: 6 bases; J trimming: 1 base; junction bases outside the gene matches: 2. Germline V gene data show CDR1 as MNHEY and CDR2 as SVGAGI. Measured with immunoSEQ multiplex PCR; TCRdb has only the in-frame clones, and not every one. Of more than 200,000 clones in the sample, 80% to 90% were seen once. Residents of approximately 25 US areas, aged about 18 to 89 years, made up the participants. Cohort placement rested on clinical history that participants reported themselves. V and J are TRBV6-5 and TRBJ1-1; 10 bases match TRBD1. The clonotype was recovered from a woman in her twenties or thirties who had been exposed to COVID-19. The sequenced sample was PBMCs or T cells enriched from blood (not recorded which). CDR3 sequence (DNA): TGTGCCAGCAGGTGGGACAGGGGGAACACTGAAGCTTTCTTT. Its translation: CASRWDRGNTEAFF.